One T cell receptor (beta chain) is described in this entry. Its antigen is unknown. The record has no base qualities; no much larger clone is one base away. The cohort consisted of 650 to 700 healthy bone marrow donors. Cohort members were all nominally healthy when sampled, although unrecorded immune exposures were likely present. The donor tested CMV seronegative, placing the donor among the 350 to 400 seronegative members of the cohort. A peripheral blood sample was collected from each donor, and TCR beta sequencing was performed on peripheral blood mononuclear cells. The Qiagen DNeasy Blood Extraction Kit was used to extract genomic DNA from the blood cell samples. The record originates from a study of cytomegalovirus exposure and HLA in healthy donors (dated by TCRdb to about 2017). For context, the study as a whole: An earlier analysis of roughly 500 of the donors reported approximately 300 Gb of sequence data and 95 million to 130 million unique TCR beta sequences obtained from approximately 180 million T cells. All discovery cohort repertoires had been generated using a single sequencing platform. A later analysis re-analyzed previously published TCR beta repertoires from roughly 600 donors and added high-resolution HLA genotyping to study TCR occurrence patterns. Among around 400 genotyped donors of the cohort, an average of about 240,000 unique TCR beta nucleotide sequences were sequenced per donor, roughly 18% of them non-productive. Donor age, sex, ethnicity and CMV serostatus were compiled alongside the repertoire data. The aim of the study was to test whether cataloging public T cell receptors could identify signatures of past pathogen exposure. In addition to the first cohort of approximately 650 subjects, a separate validation cohort of approximately 110 different subjects was used. The number of donors typed differed by locus, with 629-630 for A, B, C, DRB1 and DQB1, 522 for DQA1, approximately 580 for DPA1, and approximately 470 for DPB1. To predict cytomegalovirus infection status, the study combined high-throughput TCR immunosequencing, statistical association of individual TCRs with disease status, and machine learning. An earlier analysis of 500 to 750 of the donors applied high-throughput TCR beta sequencing to assess whether each TCR beta V gene segment acted as functional or pseudogenic. Rather than using new phenotypic data, the later analysis identified candidate immune exposures from TCR beta sequences and from how often those sequences occurred across donors. In a later genetic analysis, genome-wide SNP genotypes for about three fifths of the roughly 670 donors were used, and that subset was treated as a discovery cohort. About 300 gigabases of sequencing data and tens of millions of unique TCR sequences were included in an early release covering around 650 HLA-typed donors. The genetic ancestry cluster associated with self-reported Caucasian donors included about 84% of the approximately 410 genotyped donors. HLA typing included class I and class II loci at four-digit resolution. The T cell repertoires of roughly 660 subjects were profiled by immunosequencing and related to cytomegalovirus serostatus. A few DR-DQ haplotypes were handled as single units for association and clustering because linkage in the cohort was strong. On the study overall, not on this receptor specifically: Sequencing depth was assumed to be roughly uniform across donors in the presence/absence analyses, though that assumption may not hold. According to a later genetic analysis, donors in an Asian-associated ancestry cluster had fewer N-insertions in productive TCRs than the approximately 700-donor mean. In a later analysis, most CMV-associated TCR beta chains were found to appear HLA-restricted, with HLA associations seemingly driven largely by CMV exposure. In a later analysis, the rate of TCR association differed among HLA loci, with DRB1 alleles having the most associated TCRs and HLA-C alleles having the fewest. In vitro tests confirmed that a few of the cytomegalovirus-associated TCR beta chains recognize cytomegalovirus antigens. A group of highly shared sequence variants was considered likely to be a technical artifact of the sequencing pipeline. Several of the top co-occurrence clusters appeared to be linked to parvovirus B19, influenza, CMV and Epstein-Barr virus, according to a later analysis. This cohort had only TCR beta chains sequenced, and the lack of alpha or paired-chain data limited which features could be detected. A further reported finding was that TCR beta sequences accurately predicted the HLA-A and HLA-B alleles for most subjects in the first cohort. Strong co-occurrence of HLA alleles, especially DR and DQ, made assigning TCR associations to individual alleles difficult. According to the authors, the approach could potentially be generalized to other disease states and immunological phenotypes. V-gene and J-gene trimming of TCR beta chains was associated with a missense DCLRE1C variant in a later genetic analysis, and the association was replicated in an independent cohort. Fewer than 20 rarely observed V segments, including chromosome 9 orphons, were excluded from the earlier analysis of about 500 of the donors because counts were too low. Cytomegalovirus status was reported to be diagnosed by the classifier with high specificity and sensitivity in both the original and validation cohorts. In an earlier analysis of 587 of the donors, most TCR beta V segments appeared in productive rearrangements about 87% or about 30% of the time, broadly matching IMGT annotations. The 87-base-pair reads could not distinguish some IMGT-functional V segments, including TRBV6-2 and TRBV6-3, so those segments were excluded. In the study, approximately 160 TCR beta chains were listed as associated with cytomegalovirus. The only immune exposure information available for the cohort was CMV serostatus. Compared with equally common non-associated chains, HLA-associated TCR beta chains in a later analysis were more clonally expanded and had lower generation probabilities. HLA typing was unavailable for some donors at each locus, so association tests used only the typed subset. Linkage disequilibrium might explain the correlated functional status among segregating V segments, but an unknown experimental factor could not be ruled out. Specific HLA alleles were associated with 15,000 to 20,000 TCR beta sequences at a false discovery rate of 0.05 in a later analysis. Most TCR sequences were observed very rarely across donors, whereas some public TCRs were present in many individuals.

The germline V gene (reference sequence) supplies CDR1 SEHNR and CDR2 FQNEAQ. The CDR3 runs 16 residues from the cysteine to the phenylalanine. The CDR3 DNA has 48 bases and is translated from base 1. V and J are trimmed by 2 bases and 6 bases, and the gene matches miss 10 bases of the junction. The library was prepared using the immunoSEQ multiplex PCR assay. For the multiplex PCR, a mixture combining 60 forward primers for TCR Vbeta segments and 13 reverse primers for TCR Jbeta segments was used. The CDR3 region of rearranged TCR beta genes was amplified from genomic DNA by a multiplex PCR assay. On the Illumina HiSeq System, the amplified TCR beta libraries were sequenced as 87-base-pair reads. The published analysis was carried out like this. In a later analysis, tens of millions of unique TCR beta chains were counted across the roughly 610 repertoires, and about 9.9 million of these chains were shared by at least two donors. Raw reads were error-corrected and collapsed into unique sequences with a nearest-neighbor algorithm that merged closely related sequences to remove PCR and sequencing errors. V, D and J gene segments were assigned by aligning CDR3 sequences to IMGT reference sequences. For a sequence to be retained, a match of at least six nucleotides was required to both a V gene segment and a J gene segment. A rearrangement counted as productive if the CDR3 had no stop codons and remained in frame with V and J, and every other rearrangement counted as non-productive. CDR3 was defined by IMGT convention, running from the second conserved V-encoded cysteine to the conserved J-encoded phenylalanine. The earlier analysis of more than 450 of the donors excluded sequences that lacked an unambiguous match to a single V gene segment. In an earlier analysis of 450 to 750 of the donors, a V segment was called functional when productive rearrangements were above 56.7%, and segregating when the standard deviation between donors exceeded 5%. A statistical classification framework was built for diagnosing cytomegalovirus status from the catalog of TCR beta chain sequences. V and J gene assignment, in a later analysis, came from comparing TCR nucleotide sequences with IMGT/GENE-DB human TR gene sequences. In a later analysis, CDR3 sequences and most-parsimonious VDJ recombination scenarios were assigned using the TCRdist pipeline. A later analysis defined each TCR beta chain by its CDR3 amino acid sequence plus V-gene family, and excluded reads lacking a unique V-gene family. As a way to deal with suspected cross-contamination and a sequencing artifact, a later analysis dropped 640 or so nucleotide sequences that were highly shared and had low generation probability. For each public chain, a later analysis derived a clonal expansion index from normalized ranks of inferred template counts within each repertoire. A later analysis computed generation probabilities with a VDJ recombination model fitted to out-of-frame rearrangements, and checked the results against IGoR. A later analysis scored TCR-TCR, TCR-HLA and TCR-CMV co-occurrence with hypergeometric tests, applying a repertoire-size bias correction to TCR pairs. To estimate false discovery rates, a later analysis permuted the HLA or CMV assignments 20 times. In a later analysis, co-occurring TCRs were grouped with DBSCAN, and TCRdist sequence similarity was added when clustering was performed within HLA-allele-positive subsets. Repertoires with fewer than 30,000 or more than 120,000 public chains, plus five repertoires with anomalous nucleotide sharing, were excluded from co-occurrence clustering. The table was pulled from immuneACCESS by TCRdb, which kept in-frame rearrangements only. Such tables lose some clones; where checked, under half of the loss comes from unresolved V genes, and the rest has no known cause. V and J calls and clone size are copied from that table; D and trimming were computed from the DNA. The sample data list approximately 110,000 clones, and around 72% of these were observed just once. The top ten hold 5.6% of the sample.

The V and J genes are TRBV7-9 and TRBJ1-1, and 9 junctional nucleotides match TRBD1. Sequencing input: PBMCs. The sequence was collected from a male donor in good health and CMV-seronegative. The sequence in DNA is TGTGCCAGCAGCTTAACAGGGGGCCGAGGGATTTCTGAAGCTTTCTTT. It encodes CASSLTGGRGISEAFF.